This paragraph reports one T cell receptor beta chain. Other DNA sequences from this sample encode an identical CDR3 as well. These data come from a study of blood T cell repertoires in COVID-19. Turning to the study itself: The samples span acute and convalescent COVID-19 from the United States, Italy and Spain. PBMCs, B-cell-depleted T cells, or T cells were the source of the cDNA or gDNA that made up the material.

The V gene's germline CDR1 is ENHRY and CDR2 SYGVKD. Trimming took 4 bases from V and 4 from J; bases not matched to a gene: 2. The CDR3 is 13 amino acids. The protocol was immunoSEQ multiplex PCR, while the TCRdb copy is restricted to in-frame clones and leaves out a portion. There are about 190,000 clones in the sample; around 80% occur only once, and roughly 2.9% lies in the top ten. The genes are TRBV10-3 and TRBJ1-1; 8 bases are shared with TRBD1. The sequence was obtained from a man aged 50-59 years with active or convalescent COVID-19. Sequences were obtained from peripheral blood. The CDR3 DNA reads TGTGCCATCAGTGGGACAGGGAGCACTGAAGCTTTCTTT. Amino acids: CAISGTGSTEAFF.